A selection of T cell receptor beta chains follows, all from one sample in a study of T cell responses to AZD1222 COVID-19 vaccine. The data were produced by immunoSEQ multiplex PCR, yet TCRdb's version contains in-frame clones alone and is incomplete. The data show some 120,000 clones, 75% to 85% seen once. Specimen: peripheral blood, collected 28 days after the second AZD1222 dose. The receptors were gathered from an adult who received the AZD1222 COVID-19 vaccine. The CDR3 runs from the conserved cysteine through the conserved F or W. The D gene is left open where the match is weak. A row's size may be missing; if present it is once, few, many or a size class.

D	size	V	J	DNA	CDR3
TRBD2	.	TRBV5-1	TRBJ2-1	TGCGCCAGCAGCTCGTCAGCGGGGGGGTACAATGAGCAGTTCTTC	CASSSSAGGYNEQFF
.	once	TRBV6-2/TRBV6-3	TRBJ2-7	TGTGCCAGCAGTTACATAGGTGGACGCACCTACGAGCAGTACTTC	CASSYIGGRTYEQYF
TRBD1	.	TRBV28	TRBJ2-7	TGTGCCAGCAGGTCTTACCGGGACAGGGGTTTCCACGAGCAGTACTTC	CASRSYRDRGFHEQYF
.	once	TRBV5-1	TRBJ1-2	TGCGCCAGCAGCTTGGTTGGTAAGCTGTCCAACTATGGCTACACCTTC	CASSLVGKLSNYGYTF
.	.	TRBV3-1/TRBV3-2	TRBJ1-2	TGTGCCAGCAGCCAAGTCGATGGCTACACCTTC	CASSQVDGYTF
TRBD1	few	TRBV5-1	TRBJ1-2	TGCGCCAGCGGGACAGGGGCTAACTATGGCTACACCTTC	CASGTGANYGYTF
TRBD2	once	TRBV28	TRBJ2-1	TGTGCCAGCAGTGCTGTTCGAGCGGGGGGGCATGAGCAGTTCTTC	CASSAVRAGGHEQFF
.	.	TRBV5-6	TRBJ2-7	TGTGCCAGCAGCCTGGGCCCGATGACCTCCTACGAGCAGTACTTC	CASSLGPMTSYEQYF
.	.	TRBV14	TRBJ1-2	TGTGCCAGCGGACCGGACCAGGCCAGGTACTATGGCTACACCTTC	CASGPDQARYYGYTF
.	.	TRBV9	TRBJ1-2	TGTGCCAGCAGCAATACGGCAGCAGACTATGGCTACACCTTC	CASSNTAADYGYTF
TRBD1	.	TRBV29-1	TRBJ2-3	TGCAGCGTCGGACAGGCGATCACAGATACGCAGTATTTT	CSVGQAITDTQYF
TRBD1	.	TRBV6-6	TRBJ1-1	TGTGCCAGCAGTACAAATAGGGGGCTCGGCACTGAAGCTTTCTTT	CASSTNRGLGTEAFF
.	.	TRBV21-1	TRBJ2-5	TGTGCCAATAAAGGGACAGTCCGTCGGGAGACCCAGTACTTC	CANKGTVRRETQYF
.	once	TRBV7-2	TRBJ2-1	TGTGCCAGCAGCCCGTACAATGAGCAGTTCTTC	CASSPYNEQFF
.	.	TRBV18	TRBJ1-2	TGTGCCAGCTCACCATCACCCCCCCGGGATGGCTACACCTTC	CASSPSPPRDGYTF
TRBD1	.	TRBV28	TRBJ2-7	TGTGCCAGTTGTACCCCAGGGGGCGTCTCCTACGAGCAGTACTTC	CASCTPGGVSYEQYF
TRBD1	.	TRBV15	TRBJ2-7	TGTGCCACCAGCTGGAAGACAGGGACCGAGCAGTACTTC	CATSWKTGTEQYF
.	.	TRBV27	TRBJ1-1	TGTGCCAGCAGTTTAGTCAGGGACACTGAAGCTTTCTTT	CASSLVRDTEAFF
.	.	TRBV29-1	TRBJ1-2	TGCAGCGTTGAAGGGGTCAGGGGCGAGCTTAACTATGGCTACACCTTC	CSVEGVRGELNYGYTF
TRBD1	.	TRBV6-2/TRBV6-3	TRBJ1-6	TGTGCCAGCAGTTTTCTCCTGACAGGGGTTAAGGATTCACCCCTCCACTTT	CASSFLLTGVKDSPLHF
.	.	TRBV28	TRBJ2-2	TGTGCCAGCAGTTCCCCCCACACCGGGGAGCTGTTTTTT	CASSSPHTGELFF
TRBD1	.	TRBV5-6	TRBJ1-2	TGTGCCAGCAGCTTCAGGGACAGGGTGAACTATGGCTACACCTTC	CASSFRDRVNYGYTF
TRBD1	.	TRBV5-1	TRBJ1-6	TGCGCCAGCAGCTTGGGGGCAGGGGGCGTCTCACCCCTCCACTTT	CASSLGAGGVSPLHF
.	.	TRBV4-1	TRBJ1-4	TGCGCCAGCAGCCGAGTGCAATCTGAAAAACTGTTTTTT	CASSRVQSEKLFF